This entry lists 3 T cell receptor beta chains sequenced from one sample in a study of OX40 agonist ivuxolimab in advanced cancers. Only in-frame clones appear in the TCRdb table, and some are missing; sequencing was by immunoSEQ multiplex PCR. The data contain some 70,000 clones, 85% of them singletons. The input for sequencing was CD4+ or CD8+ T cells sorted from blood, taken in a trial of the OX40 agonist ivuxolimab. The receptors were gathered from an adult with an advanced solid tumor such as melanoma, head and neck, liver or kidney cancer.

The gene calls are TRBV6-5 and TRBJ2-2, with D perhaps TRBD1 (5 bases). The V gene lost 5 bases and the J gene lost 6 bases, with 10 bases spanning the gap. Per germline, CDR1 MNHEY and CDR2 SVGAGI. The CDR3 runs 13 residues. The CDR3 sequence is CASSRGWAGELFF. The CDR3 nucleotides are TGTGCCAGCAGTAGGGGTTGGGCCGGGGAGCTGTTTTTT.

The chain combines TRBV5-8 with TRBJ2-1; D is possibly TRBD1 (8 bases). Germline-derived CDR1 and CDR2 are SGHTS and YDEGEE. Trimming pared 4 bases from V and 10 bases from J, leaving 12 bases between. CDR3 length: 12 residues. This CDR3 reads CASSKQGGEQFF. In nucleotides, the CDR3 is TGTGCCAGCAGCAAACAGGGGGGGGAGCAGTTCTTC.

CDR3: CASSAPLRELNTEAFF. The CDR3 coding sequence is TGTGCCAGCAGCGCCCCTTTGAGGGAGTTGAACACTGAAGCTTTCTTT. The chain carries TRBV9 and TRBJ1-1; D call uncertain. CDR1 SGDLS and CDR2 YYNGEE come from the germline V gene. The germline V and J ends were trimmed by 3 bases and 0 bases, with 15 bases remaining between them. This CDR3 contains 16 residues. Full variable domain (outside the CDR3, taken from reference TRBV9 and TRBJ1-1): DSGVTQTPKHLITATGQRVTLRCSPRSGDLSVYWYQQSLDQGLQFLIQYYNGEERAKGNILERFSAQQFPDLHSELNLSSLELGDSALYFCASSAPLRELNTEAFFGQGTRLTVV.